These 28 T cell receptor beta chains were all obtained from the same sample, sequenced in a study of blood T cell repertoires in COVID-19. Measured with immunoSEQ multiplex PCR; TCRdb has only the in-frame clones, and not every one. The table records about 52,000 clones, 85% to 90% of them present only once. What was sequenced was peripheral blood. The receptor set was obtained from a human donor in a cohort sampled during active COVID-19.

This clone was detected once. The chain couples TRBV2 to TRBJ2-1, with D perhaps matching TRBD2 (6 bases). The germline CDR1 and CDR2 sequences are SNHLY and FYNNEI. The CDR3 extends over 16 amino acids. Trimming removed 6 bases at V and 0 bases at J, with 15 bases between. CDR3 nucleotide sequence: TGTGCCAGCAGCCTCCTTAGCGGAAGCTCCTACAATGAGCAGTTCTTC. It yields the protein CASSLLSGSSYNEQFF. Full variable domain (rest looked up from reference TRBV2 and TRBJ2-1): EPEVTQTPSHQVTQMGQEVILRCVPISNHLYFYWYRQILGQKVEFLVSFYNNEISEKSEIFDDQFSVERPDGSNFTLKIRSTKLEDSAMYFCASSLLSGSSYNEQFFGPGTRLTVL.

This clone was seen a handful of times. V is TRBV28 and J is TRBJ1-5, with 7 bases aligning to TRBD1. The V and J ends lost 9 bases and 7 bases, in that order; junction bases with no gene match: 9. Germline assignment: CDR1 MDHEN and CDR2 SYDVKM. This CDR3 spans 13 amino acids. The CDR3 loop reads CASRQGLDQPQHF. The CDR3 DNA is TGTGCCAGTCGACAGGGACTGGACCAGCCCCAGCATTTT.

As regards this clone: The same CDR3 is also encoded by other DNA sequences in this sample. The chain is built from TRBV14 and TRBJ2-2, with 8 bases identical to TRBD2. The CDR3 loop spans 18 amino acids. Trimming took 0 bases from V and 4 from J; bases not matched to a gene: 10. Germline CDR1 is SGHDN and CDR2 is FVKESK. CDR3 DNA sequence: TGTGCCAGCAGCCAAGATAAAACCAGCGGGAGACCCACCGGGGAGCTGTTTTTT. Translating gives CASSQDKTSGRPTGELFF.

The chain recombines TRBV15 with TRBJ1-2; 8 positions match TRBD1. CDR1 is LNHNV, CDR2 YYDKDF, per germline (reference sequence). CDR3 length: 16 residues. V was clipped by 4 bases and J by 3 bases; unmatched bases: 10. The CDR3 DNA reads TGTGCCACCAGCAAGACGACAGGGGCTGGGCACTATGGCTACACCTTC. It encodes CATSKTTGAGHYGYTF. Drawing the rest from reference TRBV15 and TRBJ1-2, the complete variable domain is DAMVIQNPRYQVTQFGKPVTLSCSQTLNHNVMYWYQQKSSQAPKLLFHYYDKDFNNEADTPDNFQSRRPNTSFCFLDIRSPGLGDTAMYLCATSKTTGAGHYGYTFGSGTRLTVV.

The rearrangement links TRBV9 to TRBJ1-2; TRBD1 is a possible D gene (6 bases). The CDR3 loop spans 16 amino acids. The V and J ends lost 0 bases and 5 bases respectively, with 17 bases between them. Germline V lookup: CDR1 SGDLS, CDR2 YYNGEE. The CDR3 sequence is CASSVATGGGWYGYTF. DNA of the CDR3: TGTGCCAGCAGCGTAGCTACGGGGGGCGGTTGGTATGGCTACACCTTC.

This clone was seen just once. V is TRBV5-1 and J is TRBJ2-1; D possibly corresponds to TRBD2 (5 bases). Germline V CDR1 and CDR2: SGHRS, YFSETQ. Trimming left V 6 bases short and J 8 bases short, with 30 bases between. The CDR3 is 18 residues long. CDR3 sequence reads: CASKEFGKVMGRYYEQFF. CDR3 DNA: TGCGCCAGCAAAGAATTCGGGAAGGTTATGGGCCGGTACTATGAGCAGTTCTTC.

The J gene is TRBJ2-7, the V gene TRBV19, with a possible D match to TRBD2 (5 bases). V was shortened by 4 bases and J by 0 bases, with 16 bases between the two germline ends. CDR1 and CDR2 (germline): LNHDA, SQIVND (reference sequence). CDR3 length: 16 amino acids. The CDR3 coding sequence is TGTGCCAGTAGTAACCCTGGGAGCCCGAGCTCCTACGAGCAGTACTTC. Translating gives CASSNPGSPSSYEQYF.

The chain uses TRBV7-9 and TRBJ2-3; TRBD2 is a possible D gene (6 bases). The CDR3 is made up of 16 amino acids. Germline assignment: CDR1 SEHNR and CDR2 FQNEAQ (reference sequence). V was clipped by 4 bases and J by 2 bases, with 16 bases between them. CDR3 DNA sequence: TGTGCCAGCAGCTATAAAAATAGCGGACCCACAGATACGCAGTATTTT. It encodes CASSYKNSGPTDTQYF. Based on the CDR3 plus reference TRBV7-9 and TRBJ2-3, the full variable domain is DTGVSQNPRHKITKRGQNVTFRCDPISEHNRLYWYRQTLGQGPEFLTYFQNEAQLEKSRLLSDRFSAERPKGSFSTLEIQRTEQGDSAMYLCASSYKNSGPTDTQYFGPGTRLTVL.

The genes are TRBV19 and TRBJ2-1, with 8 bases fitting TRBD2. This CDR3 spans 12 amino acids. The ends lost 6 bases at V and 10 bases at J; junction bases unmatched: 5. Per the germline V gene, CDR1 is LNHDA and CDR2 is SQIVND (reference sequence). The CDR3 region has the DNA TGTGCCAGTAGAGATACTAGCGGCGAGCAGTTCTTC. This translates into CASRDTSGEQFF.

V gene TRBV18 combines with J gene TRBJ2-7, with 9 bases lining up with TRBD1. This CDR3 comprises 14 residues. The J segment lost 5 bases and the V segment lost 6 bases, leaving 8 bases of the junction unmatched. Germline loops: CDR1 KGHSH, CDR2 LQKENI. DNA for the CDR3: TGTGCCAGCTCGATAACCGGGACAGGGAACGAGCAGTACTTC. Translated: CASSITGTGNEQYF.

This chain connects TRBV7-2 to TRBJ1-2; possibly TRBD1 for D (6 bases). The germline gives CDR1 SGHTA, CDR2 FQGNSA. Between the trimmed V and J ends, which lost 5 bases and 4 bases, there was a span of 11 bases. CDR3 size: 13 residues. Written as DNA, the CDR3 is TGTGCCAGCAGCCCACAGGGAGCCTATGGCTACACCTTC. Amino acid sequence: CASSPQGAYGYTF.

This chain links TRBV5-1 with TRBJ2-3; D is unresolved. The CDR3 consists of 15 residues. The V gene lost 3 bases and the J gene lost 0 bases, with 11 bases spanning the gap. Looked up from germline, CDR1 is SGHRS and CDR2 is YFSETQ. Here the CDR3 reads CASSSFHTSTDTQYF. The CDR3 DNA reads as TGCGCCAGCAGCTCCTTCCACACAAGCACAGATACGCAGTATTTT.

The genes are TRBV25-1 and TRBJ1-2; TRBD1 agrees at 10 bases. CDR1 is MGHDK, CDR2 SYGVNS, per germline. V dropped 2 bases and J dropped 8; count of bases not matched to a gene: 2. The CDR3 runs to 13 residues. The CDR3 DNA reads TGTGCCAGCAGTGAAGGGACAGGGGACGGCTACACCTTC. Protein: CASSEGTGDGYTF.

This clone occurred once. The chain links TRBV19 to TRBJ2-7; no clear D gene. Germline CDR1 and CDR2: LNHDA and SQIVND (reference sequence). Trimming pared 5 bases from V and 1 base from J, leaving 12 bases between. The CDR3 contains 14 residues. The CDR3 reads CASSQSRLSYEQYF. The CDR3 DNA is TGTGCCAGTAGTCAGTCGAGGCTATCCTACGAGCAGTACTTC. Drawing the rest from reference TRBV19 and TRBJ2-7, the complete variable domain is DGGITQSPKYLFRKEGQNVTLSCEQNLNHDAMYWYRQDPGQGLRLIYYSQIVNDFQKGDIAEGYSVSREKKESFPLTVTSAQKNPTAFYLCASSQSRLSYEQYFGPGTRLTVT.

The rearrangement joins TRBV15 to TRBJ2-4; TRBD2 matches 7 bases. Germline V gives CDR1 LNHNV, CDR2 YYDKDF (reference sequence). V lost 0 bases to trimming and J lost 4 bases; unmatched junction nucleotides: 6. The CDR3 is 16 residues long. The CDR3 here is CATSRDWSSGKNIQYF. CDR3 nucleotide sequence: TGTGCCACCAGCAGAGACTGGTCTAGCGGAAAAAACATTCAGTACTTC. The full variable domain, its missing parts supplied by reference TRBV15 and TRBJ2-4, is DAMVIQNPRYQVTQFGKPVTLSCSQTLNHNVMYWYQQKSSQAPKLLFHYYDKDFNNEADTPDNFQSRRPNTSFCFLDIRSPGLGDTAMYLCATSRDWSSGKNIQYFGAGTRLSVL.

The V call is TRBV4-3, the J call TRBJ1-4; 9 bases match TRBD1. V shed 2 bases, J shed 0 bases, and the junction held 4 bases outside the gene matches. The CDR3 totals 17 residues. The germline gives CDR1 LGHNA, CDR2 YSLEER. CDR3 in amino acids: CASSQRRTGATNEKLFF. The CDR3 DNA is TGCGCCAGCAGCCAAAGGAGGACAGGGGCAACTAATGAAAAACTGTTTTTT.

V is TRBV18 and J is TRBJ1-3; D may be TRBD1 (6 bases). The CDR3 is made up of 16 amino acids. V was cut by 0 bases and J by 1 base, with 10 bases left in between. Germline V gives CDR1 KGHSH, CDR2 LQKENI. Here the CDR3 DNA reads TGTGCCAGCTCACCACCGGGGGCACCTTCTGGAAACACCATATATTTT. Protein product: CASSPPGAPSGNTIYF.

The V gene is TRBV29-1, the J gene TRBJ1-2, with D possibly TRBD1 on 6 matching bases. The CDR3 runs 12 residues. CDR1 and CDR2 from the germline V gene are SQVTM and ANQGSEA. V was cut by 7 bases and J by 8 bases, with 17 bases left in between. The CDR3 coding sequence is TGCAGCGCCCCCATCAGGGGTGGGGGCTACACCTTC. Translated: CSAPIRGGGYTF.

This clone appeared a few times. V gene TRBV23-1 combines with J gene TRBJ1-2; possible D gene TRBD1, 6 bases. TRBV23-1 falls under the ORF class, with uncertain function. The length of the CDR3 is 13 residues. The V end lost 4 bases, the J end lost 8 bases, and 14 bases lay between the germline ends. CDR3 sequence: CASSRPGRGGYTF. As DNA, the CDR3 is TGCGCCAGCAGTCGCCCGGGAAGGGGGGGCTACACCTTC.

The chain recombines TRBV18 with TRBJ2-1, with D tentatively TRBD1 (6 bases). Per germline, CDR1 KGHSH and CDR2 LQKENI. The CDR3 runs 12 residues. V was cut by 3 bases and J by 9 bases, with 9 bases left in between. CDR3 DNA: TGTGCCAGCTCACCGGACAGCGGTGAGCAGTTCTTC. Encoded protein: CASSPDSGEQFF.

The chain recombines TRBV18 with TRBJ2-1; TRBD2 agrees at 8 bases. V shed 5 bases and J 5 bases; nucleotides not matched to a gene: 8. Germline CDR1 KGHSH, CDR2 LQKENI. CDR3 size: 15 residues. The CDR3 DNA sequence: TGTGCCAGCTCAAAAAGCGGGAGTAACAACAATGAGCAGTTCTTC. Translated: CASSKSGSNNNEQFF.

This chain joins TRBV4-1 and TRBJ2-3; 15 positions agree with TRBD2. The CDR3 totals 17 residues. The V gene's germline CDR1 is MGHRA and CDR2 YSYEKL. V lost 2 bases and J lost 2; bases outside the gene matches: 2. The chain's CDR3 is CASSQWTSGRVTDTQYF. The CDR3 nucleotides read TGCGCCAGCAGCCAATGGACTAGCGGGAGGGTCACAGATACGCAGTATTTT.

This clone was recorded once. The chain couples TRBV19 to TRBJ2-3; possible D gene TRBD1, 6 bases. CDR3 length: 13 amino acids. The V end lost 5 bases, the J end lost 8 bases, and 14 bases lay between the germline ends. Per germline, CDR1 LNHDA and CDR2 SQIVND (reference sequence). CDR3 sequence: CASSSGARATQYF. The DNA of the CDR3 is TGTGCCAGTAGTTCAGGGGCTCGGGCTACGCAGTATTTT.

V gene TRBV2 combines with J gene TRBJ2-5; 10 bases are a match to TRBD2. V shed 6 bases, J shed 2 bases, and the junction held 9 bases outside the gene matches. Germline loops: CDR1 SNHLY, CDR2 FYNNEI. This CDR3 has 16 residues. CDR3 amino acids: CASRSGAGGPQETQYF. In DNA form, the CDR3 reads TGTGCCAGCAGAAGCGGAGCGGGAGGGCCTCAAGAGACCCAGTACTTC.

The chain couples TRBV29-1 to TRBJ2-7, with 9 bases identical to TRBD1. The length of the CDR3 is 12 residues. V dropped 4 bases and J dropped 4; count of bases not matched to a gene: 2. Germline CDR1 SQVTM, CDR2 ANQGSEA. The CDR3 DNA reads TGCAGCGTTGTACAGGGGGCATACGAGCAGTACTTC. This sequence encodes CSVVQGAYEQYF.

This clone was counted a few times. The chain joins TRBV4-2 to TRBJ1-1; no firm D call. The V gene lost 0 bases and the J gene lost 1 base, with 6 bases spanning the gap. The CDR3 loop spans 14 amino acids. The germline gives CDR1 LGHNA, CDR2 YNFKEQ. CDR3 in DNA: TGTGCCAGCAGCCAAGATCTAGGGAACACTGAAGCTTTCTTT. Its translation is CASSQDLGNTEAFF.

The chain couples TRBV10-3 to TRBJ1-5; D may be TRBD1 (5 bases). V was trimmed by 6 bases and J by 2 bases, leaving 8 bases between them. The CDR3 spans 13 residues. Germline CDR1 and CDR2: ENHRY and SYGVKD. The CDR3 loop reads CAISQTGNQPQHF. In DNA, the CDR3 is TGTGCCATCAGCCAGACAGGCAATCAGCCCCAGCATTTT.

This rearrangement joins TRBV7-2 to TRBJ2-3, with a tentative D call TRBD1 (6 bases). The CDR3 spans 15 residues. With 5 bases removed from V and 0 bases from J, the gap between germline ends came to 12 bases. The germline CDR1 and CDR2 sequences are SGHTA and FQGNSA. The CDR3 protein is CASSVDSSSTDTQYF. The CDR3 DNA reads as TGTGCCAGCAGCGTGGACAGTTCTAGCACAGATACGCAGTATTTT.